The entry below gives a single TCR beta chain sequence along with its context. Clones were sequenced by immunoSEQ multiplex PCR, and TCRdb holds only the in-frame ones, with some missing. The repertoire holds about 54,000 clones, with 90% as singletons. The data were obtained in a study of blood T cell repertoires in COVID-19. In the study overall: Acute-phase and convalescent COVID-19 samples originated in the United States, Italy and Spain.

CDR3 length: 16 amino acids. CDR1 and CDR2 from the germline V gene are MGHRA and YSYEKL. The germline V and J ends were trimmed by 1 base and 6 bases, with 15 bases remaining between them. Sequencing was performed on peripheral blood. This receptor was obtained from a middle-aged woman with active COVID-19. The chain uses TRBV4-1 and TRBJ2-2; D perhaps matches TRBD2 (6 bases). Here the CDR3 reads CASSQGIRPGAGELFF. The CDR3 coding sequence is TGCGCCAGCAGCCAAGGAATACGACCGGGGGCCGGGGAGCTGTTTTTT.